This TCR beta chain is drawn from a study of TIL therapy for anti-PD-1-resistant metastatic lung cancer. Study-level information: Median patient age was about 55, ranging roughly 35-75 years. A few tumors were EGFR-mutant and two were ALK-rearranged.

The immunoSEQ assay was v3. Sequenced by immunoSEQ multiplex PCR; TCRdb stores in-frame clones only, minus some. The sample lists 30,000 or so clones, 74% seen once, with 2.5% to 3% in the top ten. Time point denoted: pre-treatment sample, taken before nivolumab and TIL therapy. Sequenced here: blood, sampled at baseline. The clonotype comes from a woman between 30 and 80 years old with non-small cell lung cancer.

The CDR3 protein is CVVRSRTYGYTF. CDR3 nucleotide sequence: TGTGTAGTACGCTCTCGGACTTATGGCTACACCTTC. This rearrangement joins TRBV27 to TRBJ1-2; D is unclear. Looked up from germline, CDR1 is MNHEY and CDR2 is SMNVEV (reference sequence). The CDR3 loop spans 12 amino acids.